These 21 T cell receptor beta chains originate from one sample sequenced in a study of blood T cells in healthy people across ages. The authors ran a second PCR of about 6 to 11 cycles using a sample-barcoded 5' primer and a J-beta primer mix. One entry per CDR3 protein, called by TCRdb with MiXCR from the 5' RACE reads. Among roughly 1.6 million distinct CDR3 sequences listed, roughly a third were seen once. What was sequenced was blood. The receptors here all came from a young woman in good health.

Only a few counts were recorded for this clonotype. V and J are TRBV7-8 and TRBJ2-5, with TRBD2 as a possible D gene (7 bases). The germline V gene has CDR1 SGHVS and CDR2 FQNEAQ. The CDR3 length is 15 residues. V was trimmed by 1 base and J by 5 bases, leaving 14 bases between them. CDR3 sequence (DNA): TGTGCCAGCAGCTTAGTCTGGCGGGGGCGGGAGACCCAGTACTTC. Protein: CASSLVWRGRETQYF. The variable domain in full, completed from reference TRBV7-8 and TRBJ2-5, reads GAGVSQSPRYKVAKRGQDVALRCDPISGHVSLFWYQQALGQGPEFLTYFQNEAQLDKSGLPSDRFFAERPEGSVSTLKIQRTQQEDSAVYLCASSLVWRGRETQYFGPGTRLLVL.

This clonotype was seen a handful of times. The CDR3 protein is CASSPVVGRRRDTQYF. The CDR3 DNA sequence: TGTGCCAGCAGCCCGGTCGTAGGCAGGAGGAGGGATACGCAGTATTTT. The gene calls are TRBV7-9 and TRBJ2-3; possibly TRBD2 for D (5 bases). This CDR3 is built from 16 residues. Trimming took 5 bases from V and 6 from J, leaving 21 bases between them. Germline lookup yields CDR1 SEHNR and CDR2 FQNEAQ (reference sequence).

The gene calls are TRBV15 and TRBJ2-1; 14 positions agree with TRBD2. With 4 bases clipped from V and 8 bases from J, the junction kept 13 bases outside the gene matches. There are 18 residues in the CDR3. The V gene's germline CDR1 is LNHNV and CDR2 YYDKDF (reference sequence). CDR3 sequence (DNA): TGTGCCACCAGCAAAGAACTTCCGGGACTAGCGGGGGAGGATGAGCAGTTCTTC. Translation gives CATSKELPGLAGEDEQFF. Using reference TRBV15 and TRBJ2-1 for the parts outside the CDR3, the full variable domain is DAMVIQNPRYQVTQFGKPVTLSCSQTLNHNVMYWYQQKSSQAPKLLFHYYDKDFNNEADTPDNFQSRRPNTSFCFLDIRSPGLGDTAMYLCATSKELPGLAGEDEQFFGPGTRLTVL.

This clonotype showed up just a few times. The rearrangement uses TRBV6-1 and TRBJ1-2, with 7 bases aligning to TRBD1. From germline, CDR1 is MNHNS and CDR2 SASEGT. V shed 8 bases and J 5 bases; nucleotides not matched to a gene: 8. This CDR3 is built from 13 residues. The CDR3 reads CASGWTGKYGYTF. The CDR3 nucleotides read TGTGCCAGCGGTTGGACAGGCAAATATGGCTACACCTTC.

This chain links TRBV10-3 with TRBJ2-6, with a tentative D call TRBD1 (5 bases). The CDR3 is made up of 18 amino acids. The germline V gene has CDR1 ENHRY and CDR2 SYGVKD. Deletions cut 0 bases from V and 4 bases from J, with 16 bases between. CDR3 DNA: TGTGCCATCAGTGAGTCGGGCAGGGAAGGGTCCGGGGCCAACGTCCTGACTTTC. Protein: CAISESGREGSGANVLTF.

The genes are TRBV27 and TRBJ1-5; weak D call: TRBD1 (5 bases). Trimming took 0 bases from V and 1 from J, leaving 10 bases between them. The germline V gene has CDR1 MNHEY and CDR2 SMNVEV (reference sequence). This CDR3 comprises 16 residues. DNA of the CDR3: TGTGCCAGCAGTTTATCGGGGCTGTCGAGCAATCAGCCCCAGCATTTT. This gives the protein CASSLSGLSSNQPQHF.

The rearrangement uses TRBV6-6 and TRBJ2-7, with D unclear. The CDR3 sequence is 12 residues long. CDR1 and CDR2 from the germline V gene are MNHNY and SVGAGI (reference sequence). Between the trimmed V and J ends, which lost 6 bases and 5 bases, there was a span of 11 bases. This chain's CDR3 is CASRNPLDEQYF. DNA for the CDR3: TGTGCCAGCAGAAACCCCCTCGACGAGCAGTACTTC.

This clonotype was picked up a small number of times. At one end, the junction sequence differs from germline, possibly due to a read error. V and J are TRBV15 and TRBJ1-3, with unresolved D. CDR3 size: 15 residues. Germline lookup yields CDR1 LNHNV and CDR2 YYDKDF (reference sequence). This chain's CDR3 is CATSRDSISGTTTYF. The CDR3 bases are TGTGCCACCAGCAGAGACAGCATCTCTGGAACCACCACATATTTT.

The chain recombines TRBV20-1 with TRBJ2-6, with unresolved D. The germline CDR1 and CDR2 sequences are DFQATT and SNEGSKA (reference sequence). The V and J ends lost 2 bases and 1 base respectively, with 6 bases between them. The CDR3 extends over 14 amino acids. CDR3 residues: CSARSPSGANVLTF. The DNA for the CDR3 is TGCAGTGCTAGAAGCCCATCTGGGGCCAACGTCCTGACTTTC.

On this clonotype: Compared with germline, one end of the junction differs, possibly owing to a read error. The J gene is TRBJ1-1, the V gene TRBV18; D is ambiguous. Germline V gene data show CDR1 as KGHSH and CDR2 as LQKENI. This CDR3 spans 12 amino acids. The DNA of the CDR3 is TGTGCCAGCTCACCAGGGTACACTAAAGCTTTCTTT. Protein: CASSPGYTKAFF.

V gene TRBV29-1 combines with J gene TRBJ1-6; maybe TRBD1 (5 bases). This CDR3 has 13 residues. Trimming took 7 bases from V and 6 from J, leaving 13 bases between them. Germline values: CDR1 SQVTM, CDR2 ANQGSEA. The CDR3: CSAGGTPNSPLHF. Here the CDR3 DNA reads TGCAGCGCTGGAGGGACCCCTAATTCACCCCTCCACTTT.

The CDR3 sequence: CASSRYQGADTEAFF. CDR3 bases: TGTGCCAGCAGCCGTTATCAGGGGGCTGACACTGAAGCTTTCTTT. The chain joins TRBV3-1 to TRBJ1-1, with TRBD1 matching 8 bases. The V gene's germline CDR1 is LGHDT and CDR2 YNNKEL (reference sequence). V shed 4 bases and J 3 bases; nucleotides not matched to a gene: 7. The CDR3 sequence is 15 residues long. The variable domain in full, with the rest retrieved from reference TRBV3-1 and TRBJ1-1, is DTAVSQTPKYLVTQMGNDKSIKCEQNLGHDTMYWYKQDSKKFLKIMFSYNNKELIINETVPNRFSPKSPDKAHLNLHINSLELGDSAVYFCASSRYQGADTEAFFGQGTRLTVV.

This clonotype showed up just a few times. This chain links TRBV11-3 with TRBJ2-3; no firm D call. The V end was cut by 4 bases, the J end by 3 bases, with 8 bases between. Germline V gene sequence: CDR1 SGHNT, CDR2 YENEEA. The CDR3 consists of 13 residues. This chain's CDR3 is CASSWSRTDTQYF. CDR3 nucleotide sequence: TGTGCCAGCAGCTGGTCTAGGACAGATACGCAGTATTTT.

The V gene is TRBV20-1, the J gene TRBJ2-1; D tentatively reads TRBD1 or TRBD2 (5 bases each). V lost 5 bases, J lost 2 bases, and 13 bases lay in between. The CDR3 consists of 14 residues. Per germline, CDR1 DFQATT and CDR2 SNEGSKA (reference sequence). DNA of the CDR3: TGCAGTGCTGCCGGGACGCCTGCCTACAATGAGCAGTTCTTC. Its translation: CSAAGTPAYNEQFF.

This sequence joins TRBV20-1 and TRBJ2-2; no clear D gene. Germline V gene lookup returns CDR1 DFQATT and CDR2 SNEGSKA (reference sequence). V was pared by 0 bases and J by 2 bases, with 7 bases between. The CDR3 consists of 14 residues. The chain's CDR3 is CSARDRLNTGELFF. The CDR3 bases are TGCAGTGCTAGAGACAGGCTTAACACCGGGGAGCTGTTTTTT.

This clonotype was observed a handful of times. This chain links TRBV20-1 with TRBJ2-1, with no clear D. Between the trimmed V and J ends, which lost 1 base and 10 bases, there was a span of 14 bases. The CDR3 has 13 residues. The germline CDR1 and CDR2 sequences are DFQATT and SNEGSKA (reference sequence). The CDR3 region is CSARGSKTEEQFF. CDR3 DNA sequence: TGCAGTGCTAGAGGCTCTAAAACGGAGGAGCAGTTCTTC.

V and J are TRBV27 and TRBJ2-7; D possibly uses TRBD1 or TRBD2 (6 bases each). The V gene's germline CDR1 is MNHEY and CDR2 SMNVEV (reference sequence). The CDR3 is 14 amino acids. Deletions cut 0 bases from V and 5 bases from J, with 11 bases between. The CDR3: CASSLSSGGHEQYF. Here the CDR3 DNA reads TGTGCCAGCAGTTTATCTTCCGGGGGCCACGAGCAGTACTTC.

The rearrangement joins TRBV28 to TRBJ2-1; D remains ambiguous. The V end was cut by 4 bases, the J end by 9 bases, with 10 bases between. The CDR3 loop spans 12 amino acids. The germline gives CDR1 MDHEN, CDR2 SYDVKM. The CDR3 DNA is TGTGCCAGCAGTTCCTCGATACTTGAGCAGTTCTTC. Its protein product is CASSSSILEQFF. Together with reference TRBV28 and TRBJ2-1, the CDR3 gives the full variable domain: DVKVTQSSRYLVKRTGEKVFLECVQDMDHENMFWYRQDPGLGLRLIYFSYDVKMKEKGDIPEGYSVSREKKERFSLILESASTNQTSMYLCASSSSILEQFFGPGTRLTVL.

V gene TRBV20-1 combines with J gene TRBJ1-5, with 9 nucleotides matching TRBD1. The CDR3 covers 15 residues. V lost 4 bases to trimming and J lost 6 bases; unmatched junction nucleotides: 10. Germline assignment: CDR1 DFQATT and CDR2 SNEGSKA (reference sequence). The CDR3 sequence is CSATWTGAGGQPQHF. The CDR3 DNA is TGCAGTGCTACCTGGACAGGGGCGGGAGGTCAGCCCCAGCATTTT.

The V call is TRBV30, the J call TRBJ2-7; possible D gene TRBD2, 6 bases. The J call is in doubt because the DNA end fits TRBJ2-5 better. This CDR3 is built from 15 residues. The germline V gene encodes CDR1 GTSNPN and CDR2 SVGIG (reference sequence). CDR3 DNA sequence: TGTGCCTGGAGTGCCCCCGGGACGGGGGTGAAGACCCAGTACTTC. Translating gives CAWSAPGTGVKTQYF.

This clonotype came up many times. The chain has TRBV4-1 and TRBJ2-5; D is tentatively TRBD1 or TRBD2 (5 bases each). V was trimmed by 1 base and J by 5 bases, leaving 14 bases between them. The CDR3 sequence is 15 residues long. CDR1 and CDR2 (germline): MGHRA, YSYEKL. The CDR3: CASSQGSGARETQYF. The CDR3, as DNA: TGCGCCAGCAGCCAAGGTTCCGGGGCCCGGGAGACCCAGTACTTC.